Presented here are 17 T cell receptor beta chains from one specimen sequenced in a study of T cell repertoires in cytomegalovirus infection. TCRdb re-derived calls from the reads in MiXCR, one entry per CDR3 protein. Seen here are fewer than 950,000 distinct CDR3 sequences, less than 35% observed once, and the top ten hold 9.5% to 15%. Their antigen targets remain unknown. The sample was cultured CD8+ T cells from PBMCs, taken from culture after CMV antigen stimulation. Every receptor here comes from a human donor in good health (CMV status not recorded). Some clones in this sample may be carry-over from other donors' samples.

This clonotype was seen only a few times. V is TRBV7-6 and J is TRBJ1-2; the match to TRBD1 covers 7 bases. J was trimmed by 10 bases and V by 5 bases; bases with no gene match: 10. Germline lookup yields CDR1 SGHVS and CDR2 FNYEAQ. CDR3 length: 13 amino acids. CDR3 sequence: CASSDPQGSDYTF. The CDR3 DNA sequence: TGTGCCAGCAGCGATCCACAGGGGTCCGACTACACCTTC. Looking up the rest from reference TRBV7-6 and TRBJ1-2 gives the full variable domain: GAGVSQSPRYKVTKRGQDVALRCDPISGHVSLYWYRQALGQGPEFLTYFNYEAQQDKSGLPNDRFSAERPEGSISTLTIQRTEQRDSAMYRCASSDPQGSDYTFGSGTRLTVV.

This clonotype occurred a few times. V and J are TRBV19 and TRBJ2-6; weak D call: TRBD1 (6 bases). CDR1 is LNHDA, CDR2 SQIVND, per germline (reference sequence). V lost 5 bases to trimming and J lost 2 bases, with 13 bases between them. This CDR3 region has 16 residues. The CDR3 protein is CASSPQGLPGANVLTF. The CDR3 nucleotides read TGTGCCAGTAGTCCACAGGGTTTGCCTGGGGCCAACGTCCTGACTTTC.

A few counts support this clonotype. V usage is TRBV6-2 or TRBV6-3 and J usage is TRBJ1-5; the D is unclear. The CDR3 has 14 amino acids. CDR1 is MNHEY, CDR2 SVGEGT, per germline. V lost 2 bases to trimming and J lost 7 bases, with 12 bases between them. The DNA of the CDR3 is TGTGCCAGCAGTTACGGGCCGGAAACCCAGCCCCAGCATTTT. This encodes CASSYGPETQPQHF.

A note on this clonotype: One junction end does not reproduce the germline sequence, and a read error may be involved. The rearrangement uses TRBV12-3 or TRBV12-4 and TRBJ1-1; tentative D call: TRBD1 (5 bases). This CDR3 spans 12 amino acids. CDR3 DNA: TGTGCCAGCACCAGGGTAGGCACTGACGCTTTCTTT. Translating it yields CASTRVGTDAFF.

The CDR3 DNA reads TGTGCCAGCAGTTTATCGGTAGGGGATGGGAATCAGCCCCAGCATTTT. It is translated as CASSLSVGDGNQPQHF. V gene TRBV27 combines with J gene TRBJ1-5, with D possibly matching TRBD1 (5 bases). Germline CDR1 is MNHEY and CDR2 is SMNVEV (reference sequence). V shed 0 bases and J shed 4 bases, with 13 bases lying between them. There are 16 residues in the CDR3.

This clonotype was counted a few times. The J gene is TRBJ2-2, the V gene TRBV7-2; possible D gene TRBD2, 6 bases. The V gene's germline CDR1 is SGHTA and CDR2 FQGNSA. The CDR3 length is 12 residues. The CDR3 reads CVWGANTGELFF. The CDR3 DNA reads TGTGTCTGGGGGGCGAACACCGGGGAGCTGTTTTTT.

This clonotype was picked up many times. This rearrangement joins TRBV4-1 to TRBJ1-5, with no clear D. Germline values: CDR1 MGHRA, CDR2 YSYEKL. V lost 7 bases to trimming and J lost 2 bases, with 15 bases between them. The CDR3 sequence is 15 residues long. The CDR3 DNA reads TGCGCCAGCACCCCAAGGTTAGGAGGCAATCAGCCCCAGCATTTT. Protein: CASTPRLGGNQPQHF.

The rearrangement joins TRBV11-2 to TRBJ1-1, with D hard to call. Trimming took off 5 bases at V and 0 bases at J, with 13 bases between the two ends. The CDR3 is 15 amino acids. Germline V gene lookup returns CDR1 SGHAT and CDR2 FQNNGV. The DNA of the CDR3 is TGTGCCAGCAGCCCAGCGCCAACTCTGAACACTGAAGCTTTCTTT. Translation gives CASSPAPTLNTEAFF.

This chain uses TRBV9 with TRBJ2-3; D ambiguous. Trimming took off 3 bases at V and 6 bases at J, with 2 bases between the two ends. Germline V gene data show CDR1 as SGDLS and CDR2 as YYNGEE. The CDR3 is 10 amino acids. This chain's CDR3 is CASSDDTQYF. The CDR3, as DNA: TGTGCCAGCAGCGACGATACGCAGTATTTT. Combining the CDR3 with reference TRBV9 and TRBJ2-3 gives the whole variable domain DSGVTQTPKHLITATGQRVTLRCSPRSGDLSVYWYQQSLDQGLQFLIQYYNGEERAKGNILERFSAQQFPDLHSELNLSSLELGDSALYFCASSDDTQYFGPGTRLTVL.

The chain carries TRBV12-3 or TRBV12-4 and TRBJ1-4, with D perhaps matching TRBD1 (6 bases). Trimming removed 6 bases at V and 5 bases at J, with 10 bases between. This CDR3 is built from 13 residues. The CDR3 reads CASRKDSNEKLFF. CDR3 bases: TGTGCCAGCAGAAAGGACAGCAATGAAAAACTGTTTTTT.

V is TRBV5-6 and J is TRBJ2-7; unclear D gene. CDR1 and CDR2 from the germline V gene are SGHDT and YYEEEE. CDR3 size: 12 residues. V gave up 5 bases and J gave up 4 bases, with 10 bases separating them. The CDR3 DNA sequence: TGTGCCAGCAGATCGGGCCGTTACGAGCAGTACTTC. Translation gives CASRSGRYEQYF.

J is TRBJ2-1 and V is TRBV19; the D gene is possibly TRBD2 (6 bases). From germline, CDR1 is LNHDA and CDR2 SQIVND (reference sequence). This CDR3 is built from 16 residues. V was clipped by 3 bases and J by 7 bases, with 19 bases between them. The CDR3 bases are TGTGCCAGTAGTATTCCTTTCTGGAGGGCAGAAAATGAGCAGTTCTTC. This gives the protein CASSIPFWRAENEQFF.

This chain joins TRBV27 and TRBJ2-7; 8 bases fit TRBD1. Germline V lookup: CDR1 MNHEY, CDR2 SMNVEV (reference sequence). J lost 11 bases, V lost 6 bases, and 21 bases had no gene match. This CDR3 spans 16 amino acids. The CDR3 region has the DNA TGTGCCAGCAGATCCTCCCCCGGACAGGGCGAGGGGCGAGAGTACGTC. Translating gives CASRSSPGQGEGREYV.

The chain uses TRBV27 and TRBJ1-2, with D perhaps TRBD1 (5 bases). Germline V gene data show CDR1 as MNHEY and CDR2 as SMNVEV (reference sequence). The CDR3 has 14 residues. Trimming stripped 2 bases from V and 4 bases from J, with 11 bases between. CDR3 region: CASSLQGGSYGYTF. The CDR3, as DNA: TGTGCCAGCAGTTTACAGGGAGGAAGCTATGGCTACACCTTC.

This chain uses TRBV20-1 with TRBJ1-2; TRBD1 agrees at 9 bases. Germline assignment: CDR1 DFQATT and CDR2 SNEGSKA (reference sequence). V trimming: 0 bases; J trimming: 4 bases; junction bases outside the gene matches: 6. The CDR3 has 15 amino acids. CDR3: CSARDRGQGAYGYTF. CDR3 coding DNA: TGCAGTGCTAGAGATCGGGGACAGGGAGCCTATGGCTACACCTTC.

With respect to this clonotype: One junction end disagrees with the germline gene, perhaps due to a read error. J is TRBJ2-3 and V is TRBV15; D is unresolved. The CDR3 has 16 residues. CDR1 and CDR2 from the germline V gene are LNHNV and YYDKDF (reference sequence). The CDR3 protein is CVTSRVKLGNTDTQYF. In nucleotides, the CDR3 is TGTGTCACCAGCAGAGTTAAACTTGGGAATACAGATACGCAGTATTTT.

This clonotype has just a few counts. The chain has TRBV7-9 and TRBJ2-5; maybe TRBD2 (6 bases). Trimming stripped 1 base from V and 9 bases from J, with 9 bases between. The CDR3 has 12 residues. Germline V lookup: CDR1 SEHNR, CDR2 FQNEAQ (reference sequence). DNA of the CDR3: TGTGCCAGCAGCTTAGATCGGGACTCCCAGTACTTC. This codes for CASSLDRDSQYF.